The clone carrying this T cell receptor (beta chain) occurred a few times. The antigen is undetermined. CDR3 size: 12 residues. Germline CDR1 is MNHEY and CDR2 is SVGAGI. V lost 11 bases and J lost 2, with 13 bases in between. After 5'RACE with constant-segment primers, TCR alpha and TCR beta cDNA libraries carrying sample barcodes and UMIs were obtained. Using its own MiXCR run on the 5' RACE reads, TCRdb lists one record per CDR3 protein. The table shows 350,000 to 450,000 distinct CDR3 sequences, with over 13% occurring only once. The data were taken from a study of T-cell memory formation after mild COVID-19. General observations from the study: The finding that pre-infection memory included some responding clones suggested that cross-reactive memory joined. Shrinking CD4+ clones resided mostly in CM and EM, and CD8+ ones in EMRA.

The chain has TRBV6-5 and TRBJ2-7; D may correspond to TRBD1 or TRBD2 (5 bases each). Sequencing was done on a sample of PBMCs or a T cell subset sorted from them (not recorded which). The receptor comes from a man aged 18 to 29 who had mild COVID-19 (a few samples of this study predate the infection). Cell type and time point are not known. The DNA for the CDR3 is TGTGCCGCCGGGACGCCGGCCTACGAGCAGTACTTC. Protein product: CAAGTPAYEQYF.